The 21 T cell receptor beta chains presented below share a single source sample, sequenced in a study of CD8 T cells in ankylosing spondylitis. MiXCR, run by TCRdb on the 5' RACE reads, gives a single entry per CDR3 protein. The table shows tens of thousands of distinct CDR3 sequences, with about 4.2% occurring only once. Sequenced input: blood, either unsorted or a sorted T cell fraction (not recorded which). Every receptor here comes from a female donor with ankylosing spondylitis or in good health (not recorded which).

This clonotype has at least ten counts. The genes are TRBV9 and TRBJ1-2, with D possibly TRBD1 on 5 matching bases. The germline CDR1 and CDR2 sequences are SGDLS and YYNGEE. Between the trimmed V and J ends, which lost 2 bases and 2 bases, there was a span of 13 bases. The CDR3 is 15 residues long. CDR3 nucleotide sequence: TGTGCCAGCAGCGTCGACCCGACAGCCAACTATGGCTACACCTTC. It translates to CASSVDPTANYGYTF.

This clonotype was observed many times. This CDR3 is CASSRAGTSGGWWNNEQFF. DNA for the CDR3: TGTGCCAGCAGCAGGGCCGGGACTAGCGGGGGGTGGTGGAACAATGAGCAGTTCTTC. The V call is TRBV9, the J call TRBJ2-1; the match to TRBD2 covers 15 bases. Per the germline V gene, CDR1 is SGDLS and CDR2 is YYNGEE. The CDR3 runs 19 residues. Germline trimming cut 4 bases from V and 5 bases from J; bases unmatched to any gene: 13.

By sample fraction, this clonotype is medium-sized. The chain links TRBV9 to TRBJ1-2; D is unresolved. CDR3 length: 14 amino acids. The germline gives CDR1 SGDLS, CDR2 YYNGEE. V lost 4 bases and J lost 4, with 14 bases in between. The CDR3 nucleotides read TGTGCCAGCAGCCCTGAACCGGGCGGCTATGGCTACACCTTC. Amino acid sequence: CASSPEPGGYGYTF. The variable domain in full, completed from reference TRBV9 and TRBJ1-2, reads DSGVTQTPKHLITATGQRVTLRCSPRSGDLSVYWYQQSLDQGLQFLIQYYNGEERAKGNILERFSAQQFPDLHSELNLSSLELGDSALYFCASSPEPGGYGYTFGSGTRLTVV.

The sample holds many counts of this clonotype. The chain is built from TRBV9 and TRBJ2-3; 9 bases align to TRBD1. The length of the CDR3 is 15 residues. Germline loops: CDR1 SGDLS, CDR2 YYNGEE. The J segment lost 2 bases and the V segment lost 3 bases, leaving 4 bases of the junction unmatched. The CDR3 DNA reads as TGTGCCAGCAGCGCCCGGGACAGGGTCACAGATACGCAGTATTTT. It is translated as CASSARDRVTDTQYF.

This clonotype was found many times. The chain recombines TRBV9 with TRBJ1-1; no definite D call. V was pared by 0 bases and J by 5 bases, with 8 bases between. Germline values: CDR1 SGDLS, CDR2 YYNGEE. The CDR3 consists of 13 residues. CDR3 region: CASSVALDTEAFF. In DNA, the CDR3 is TGTGCCAGCAGCGTAGCTTTGGATACTGAAGCTTTCTTT. Supplemented by reference TRBV9 and TRBJ1-1, the full variable domain reads DSGVTQTPKHLITATGQRVTLRCSPRSGDLSVYWYQQSLDQGLQFLIQYYNGEERAKGNILERFSAQQFPDLHSELNLSSLELGDSALYFCASSVALDTEAFFGQGTRLTVV.

This clonotype was observed many times. The chain couples TRBV9 to TRBJ1-1; D not certain. Per the germline V gene, CDR1 is SGDLS and CDR2 is YYNGEE. V was shortened by 0 bases and J by 1 base, with 4 bases between the two germline ends. This CDR3 comprises 13 residues. In DNA form, the CDR3 reads TGTGCCAGCAGCGTAGCGTCGAACACTGAAGCTTTCTTT. The encoded protein is CASSVASNTEAFF.

This clonotype was seen repeatedly, ten times or more. The chain uses TRBV9 and TRBJ2-2; D gene ambiguous. The CDR3 is made up of 14 amino acids. Trimming removed 3 bases from V and 0 bases from J, with 6 bases in between. The V gene's germline CDR1 is SGDLS and CDR2 YYNGEE. CDR3 sequence: CASSAYTNTGELFF. The DNA for the CDR3 is TGTGCCAGCAGCGCCTACACGAACACCGGGGAGCTGTTTTTT.

Ten or more counts support this clonotype. V usage is TRBV9 and J usage is TRBJ2-7; 10 bases agree with TRBD1. The CDR3 runs to 15 residues. Looked up from germline, CDR1 is SGDLS and CDR2 is YYNGEE. Germline trimming cut 4 bases from V and 1 base from J; bases unmatched to any gene: 5. This CDR3 reads CASSSRDRGSYEQYF. DNA for the CDR3: TGTGCCAGCAGCTCCCGGGACAGGGGTTCCTACGAGCAGTACTTC.

This chain connects TRBV9 to TRBJ1-1; unclear D gene. CDR1 is SGDLS, CDR2 YYNGEE, per germline. The CDR3 is 14 amino acids. V was pared by 1 base and J by 3 bases, with 10 bases between. The CDR3 DNA reads TGTGCCAGCAGCGTATCCCCATGGGACACTGAAGCTTTCTTT. It yields the protein CASSVSPWDTEAFF.

The table lists this clonotype with many counts. The chain uses TRBV9 and TRBJ2-3; D unresolved. Looked up from germline, CDR1 is SGDLS and CDR2 is YYNGEE. With 0 bases removed from V and 2 bases from J, the gap between germline ends came to 10 bases. There are 15 residues in the CDR3. CDR3 bases: TGTGCCAGCAGCGTAGATGATGTGAACACAGATACGCAGTATTTT. This translates into CASSVDDVNTDTQYF.

This clonotype was seen at least ten times. This chain joins TRBV9 and TRBJ2-3, with TRBD1 matching over 9 bases. CDR1 and CDR2 from the germline V gene are SGDLS and YYNGEE. The CDR3 length is 18 residues. Trimming cost V 1 base and J 6 bases; bases outside gene matches: 15. The CDR3 nucleotides read TGTGCCAGCAGCGTATCGGGACAGGGTATAATCGGTGGGGATACGCAGTATTTT. It encodes CASSVSGQGIIGGDTQYF.

This clonotype has a count of ten or more. The CDR3 DNA sequence: TGTGCCAGCAGCGTTAGGTACACCGGGGAGCTGTTTTTT. Protein product: CASSVRYTGELFF. The rearrangement links TRBV9 to TRBJ2-2; D call uncertain. The ends were cut back, 2 bases at V and 3 bases at J, with 5 bases in the middle. The V gene's germline CDR1 is SGDLS and CDR2 YYNGEE. This CDR3 contains 13 residues.

This clonotype has a count of ten or more. The chain couples TRBV9 to TRBJ1-1; maybe TRBD1 (5 bases). The germline V and J ends were trimmed by 4 bases and 1 base, with 14 bases remaining between them. There are 15 residues in the CDR3. Per germline, CDR1 SGDLS and CDR2 YYNGEE. The CDR3 DNA follows: TGTGCCAGCAGCCGCATTGGGGGGAGGAACACTGAAGCTTTCTTT. Protein sequence: CASSRIGGRNTEAFF.

In this sample, this clonotype turned up many times. The V call is TRBV9, the J call TRBJ2-1; the D gene is possibly TRBD1 (6 bases). The CDR3 is 14 residues long. Trimming stripped 0 bases from V and 5 bases from J, with 9 bases between. The germline CDR1 and CDR2 sequences are SGDLS and YYNGEE. The CDR3 bases are TGTGCCAGCAGCGTAGCTACAGGGAACAATGAGCAGTTCTTC. Translated: CASSVATGNNEQFF.

This clonotype was observed at least ten times. This chain uses TRBV21-1 with TRBJ1-1. TRBV21-1 is a pseudogene. This CDR3 is built from 15 residues. The chain's CDR3 is CASSNRAPRTTEAFF. CDR3 nucleotide sequence: TGTGCCAGCAGCAACCGGGCCCCGAGGACCACTGAAGCTTTCTTT.

In this sample, this clonotype turned up many times. V gene TRBV9 combines with J gene TRBJ2-2; 12 bases are a match to TRBD2. With V trimmed by 0 bases and J by 6 bases, 3 bases remained unmatched. The germline CDR1 and CDR2 sequences are SGDLS and YYNGEE. The CDR3 covers 16 residues. CDR3 nucleotide sequence: TGTGCCAGCAGCGTAGGAGGGACTAGCGGGTCCGGGGAGCTGTTTTTT. The encoded protein is CASSVGGTSGSGELFF.

There are many counts of this clonotype. CDR3 bases: TGTGCCAGCAGCGTAGGAGGACAGGGAGACTCCTACGAGCAGTACTTC. Its protein is CASSVGGQGDSYEQYF. The rearrangement links TRBV9 to TRBJ2-7, with TRBD1 identical over 8 bases. Looked up from germline, CDR1 is SGDLS and CDR2 is YYNGEE. The CDR3 contains 16 residues. Unmatched junction bases numbered 5, after V lost 0 bases and J lost 0 bases. The whole variable domain, filled in from reference TRBV9 and TRBJ2-7, reads DSGVTQTPKHLITATGQRVTLRCSPRSGDLSVYWYQQSLDQGLQFLIQYYNGEERAKGNILERFSAQQFPDLHSELNLSSLELGDSALYFCASSVGGQGDSYEQYFGPGTRLTVT.

By sample fraction, this clonotype is medium-sized. The J gene is TRBJ2-4, the V gene TRBV9, with 8 bases fitting TRBD2. V lost 0 bases and J lost 7; bases outside the gene matches: 6. This CDR3 contains 15 residues. Germline V gives CDR1 SGDLS, CDR2 YYNGEE. CDR3 sequence: CASSVEGTRGNIQYF. The CDR3 DNA reads as TGTGCCAGCAGCGTAGAAGGGACTAGGGGGAACATTCAGTACTTC. The whole variable domain, filled in from reference TRBV9 and TRBJ2-4, reads DSGVTQTPKHLITATGQRVTLRCSPRSGDLSVYWYQQSLDQGLQFLIQYYNGEERAKGNILERFSAQQFPDLHSELNLSSLELGDSALYFCASSVEGTRGNIQYFGAGTRLSVL.

This clonotype was recorded at least ten times. The rearrangement links TRBV9 to TRBJ2-3, with D hard to call. The CDR3 length is 10 residues. The germline V gene encodes CDR1 SGDLS and CDR2 YYNGEE. Trimming removed 3 bases from V and 10 bases from J, with 6 bases in between. Here the CDR3 DNA reads TGTGCCAGCAGCGGATCATCGCAGTATTTT. It yields the protein CASSGSSQYF.

This clonotype was seen many times. The chain employs TRBV9 and TRBJ1-6; D not resolved. The CDR3 has 15 amino acids. Trimming took off 1 base at V and 7 bases at J, with 12 bases between the two ends. Per the germline V gene, CDR1 is SGDLS and CDR2 is YYNGEE. The CDR3 is CASSVKPGANSPLHF. The CDR3 bases are TGTGCCAGCAGCGTAAAGCCGGGAGCCAATTCACCCCTCCACTTT.

Sample share makes this clonotype medium-sized. The chain links TRBV9 to TRBJ2-2; 10 nucleotides align to TRBD1. The J segment lost 5 bases and the V segment lost 4 bases, leaving 8 bases of the junction unmatched. The CDR3 extends over 16 amino acids. Germline V lookup: CDR1 SGDLS, CDR2 YYNGEE. The chain's CDR3 is CASSPRTGGQTGELFF. CDR3 DNA: TGTGCCAGCAGCCCAAGGACAGGGGGTCAGACCGGGGAGCTGTTTTTT.